This TCR beta chain was obtained from a study of blood T cell repertoires in COVID-19. Method: immunoSEQ multiplex PCR; TCRdb's copy keeps in-frame clones and lacks some. The sample contains 200,000 to 300,000 clones, approximately 85% of which appear only once. From germline, CDR1 is LGHDT and CDR2 YNNKEL (reference sequence). Trimming cost V 1 base and J 1 base, with 12 bases left between them. This CDR3 has 16 residues. Input material: peripheral blood. The rearrangement links TRBV3-1 (or the pseudogene TRBV3-2) to TRBJ2-3; D call uncertain. This receptor was identified in an older woman with active or convalescent COVID-19. The CDR3 sequence: CASSQGLRRGTDTQYF. CDR3 DNA sequence: TGTGCCAGCAGCCAAGGGCTACGACGGGGCACAGATACGCAGTATTTT.